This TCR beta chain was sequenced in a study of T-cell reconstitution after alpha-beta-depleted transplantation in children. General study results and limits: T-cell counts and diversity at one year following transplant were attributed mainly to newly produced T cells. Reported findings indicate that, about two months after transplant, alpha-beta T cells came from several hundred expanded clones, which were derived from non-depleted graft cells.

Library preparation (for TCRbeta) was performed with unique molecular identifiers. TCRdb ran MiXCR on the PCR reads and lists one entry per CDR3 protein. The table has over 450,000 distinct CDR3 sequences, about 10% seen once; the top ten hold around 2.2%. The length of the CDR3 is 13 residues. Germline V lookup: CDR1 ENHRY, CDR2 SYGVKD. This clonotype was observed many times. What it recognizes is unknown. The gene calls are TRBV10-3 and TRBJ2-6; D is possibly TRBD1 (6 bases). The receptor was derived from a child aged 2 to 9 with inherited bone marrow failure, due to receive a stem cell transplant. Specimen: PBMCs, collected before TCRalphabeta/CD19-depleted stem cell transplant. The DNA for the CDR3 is TGTACCAGACAGGACTCTGGGGCCAACGTCCTGACTTTC. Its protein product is CTRQDSGANVLTF.